Below, one T cell receptor beta chain is given with its context. Its antigen is currently unknown. The repertoire was sequenced with immunoSEQ multiplex PCR; TCRdb's copy has only in-frame clones and lacks some. The repertoire holds a few hundred thousand clones, with about 80% as singletons. Trimming took 5 bases from V and 9 from J; bases not matched to a gene: 21. Germline V gene sequence: CDR1 SEHNR, CDR2 FQNEAQ (reference sequence). CDR3 length: 17 amino acids. The data derive from a study of Ad26.COV2.S vaccination and SARS-CoV-2 variants. Study-level results: Placebo recipients had lower spike-specific TCR breadth than vaccine recipients. Total T cell responses, in the TCR breadth and depth analyses, may have been underestimated.

The treatment here: some 19 received Ad26.COV2.S at low or high dose, single or two shots; about five received placebo; per-sample allocation not given. Specimen acquisition occurred on day 63 following the initial vaccine or placebo injection. In Boston, an adult donor aged 18-55 years took part. The vaccine antigen was prefusion-stabilized Wuhan SARS-CoV-2 spike. The chain links TRBV7-9 to TRBJ1-1, with 7 bases matching TRBD1. This TCR was recovered from a person between 18 and 65 years old who received the Ad26.COV2.S COVID-19 vaccine or a placebo. The sample consisted of peripheral blood, taken in a trial of Ad26.COV2.S vaccine versus placebo. The CDR3: CASSRGTPGQTSGQAFF. The CDR3 DNA reads as TGTGCCAGCAGCCGAGGCACGCCGGGACAGACCTCAGGACAAGCTTTCTTT. Full variable domain (outside the CDR3, taken from reference TRBV7-9 and TRBJ1-1): DTGVSQNPRHKITKRGQNVTFRCDPISEHNRLYWYRQTLGQGPEFLTYFQNEAQLEKSRLLSDRFSAERPKGSFSTLEIQRTEQGDSAMYLCASSRGTPGQTSGQAFFGQGTRLTVV.